The T cell receptor beta chain described here comes from a study of blood T cell repertoires in COVID-19. Study summary: In each case, the material was cDNA or gDNA derived from T cells, B-cell-depleted T cells, or PBMCs.

Data came from immunoSEQ multiplex PCR; TCRdb stores just in-frame clones and leaves some out. This sample has around 500,000 clones, with roughly nine tenths found just once. V was pared by 5 bases and J by 0 bases, with 4 bases between. Germline lookup yields CDR1 MDHEN and CDR2 SYDVKM. This CDR3 has 12 residues. Sequenced: PBMCs or T cells enriched from blood (not recorded which). The chain joins TRBV28 to TRBJ2-5; D ambiguous. The source of this sequence is a woman aged 55-69 years who had recovered from COVID-19. As DNA, the CDR3 is TGTGCCAGCAGTCTCGACCAAGAGACCCAGTACTTC. Its protein is CASSLDQETQYF. The entire variable domain, with the rest obtained from reference TRBV28 and TRBJ2-5, is as follows: DVKVTQSSRYLVKRTGEKVFLECVQDMDHENMFWYRQDPGLGLRLIYFSYDVKMKEKGDIPEGYSVSREKKERFSLILESASTNQTSMYLCASSLDQETQYFGPGTRLLVL.